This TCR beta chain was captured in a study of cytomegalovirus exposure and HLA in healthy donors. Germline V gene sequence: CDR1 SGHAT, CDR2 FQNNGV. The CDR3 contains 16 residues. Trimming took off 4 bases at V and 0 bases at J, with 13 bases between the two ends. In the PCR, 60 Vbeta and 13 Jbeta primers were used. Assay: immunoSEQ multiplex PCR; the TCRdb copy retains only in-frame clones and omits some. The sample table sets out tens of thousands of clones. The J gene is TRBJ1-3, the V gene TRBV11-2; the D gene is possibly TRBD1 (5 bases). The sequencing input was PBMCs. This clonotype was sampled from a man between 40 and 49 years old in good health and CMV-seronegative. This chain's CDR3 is CASSSQLTGSGNTIYF. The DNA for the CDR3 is TGTGCCAGCAGCTCCCAATTAACAGGCTCTGGAAACACCATATATTTT.